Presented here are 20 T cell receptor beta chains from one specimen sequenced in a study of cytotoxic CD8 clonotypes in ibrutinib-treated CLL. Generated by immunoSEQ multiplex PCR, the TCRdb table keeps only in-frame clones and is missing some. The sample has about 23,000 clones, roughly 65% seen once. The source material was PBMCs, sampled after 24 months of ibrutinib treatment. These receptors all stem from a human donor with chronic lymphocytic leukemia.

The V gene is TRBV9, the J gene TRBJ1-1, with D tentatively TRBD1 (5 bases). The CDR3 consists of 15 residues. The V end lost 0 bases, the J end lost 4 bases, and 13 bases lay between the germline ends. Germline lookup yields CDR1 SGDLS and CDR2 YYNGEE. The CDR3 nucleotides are TGTGCCAGCAGCGTAGTTGGACGGGACCTCACTGAAGCTTTCTTT. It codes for CASSVVGRDLTEAFF.

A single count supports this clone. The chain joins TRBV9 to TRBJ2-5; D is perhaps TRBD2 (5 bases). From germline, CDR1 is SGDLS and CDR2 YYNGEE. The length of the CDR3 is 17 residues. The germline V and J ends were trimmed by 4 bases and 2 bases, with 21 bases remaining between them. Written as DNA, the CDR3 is TGTGCCAGCAGCCCAAACCTATTCCCGGGGAATCAAGAGACCCAGTACTTC. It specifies CASSPNLFPGNQETQYF.

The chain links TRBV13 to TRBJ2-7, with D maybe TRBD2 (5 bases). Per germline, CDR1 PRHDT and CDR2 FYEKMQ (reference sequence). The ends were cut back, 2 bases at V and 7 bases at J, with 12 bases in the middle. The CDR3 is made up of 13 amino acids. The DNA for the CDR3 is TGTGCCAGCAGCTTACCAGCGGTGGTAGAGCAGTACTTC. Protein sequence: CASSLPAVVEQYF.

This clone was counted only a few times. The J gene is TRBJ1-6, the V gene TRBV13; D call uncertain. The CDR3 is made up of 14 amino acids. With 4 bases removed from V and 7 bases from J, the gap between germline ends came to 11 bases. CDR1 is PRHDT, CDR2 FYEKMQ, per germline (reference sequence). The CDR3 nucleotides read TGTGCCAGCAGCTCCGGACGGGCAAATTCACCCCTCCACTTT. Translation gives CASSSGRANSPLHF.

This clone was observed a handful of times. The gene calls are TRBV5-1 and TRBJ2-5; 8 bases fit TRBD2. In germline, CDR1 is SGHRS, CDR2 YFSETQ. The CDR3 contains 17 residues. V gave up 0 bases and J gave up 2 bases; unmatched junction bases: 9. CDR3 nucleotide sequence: TGCGCCAGCAGCTTGGCCGGGGCGGGGGGAACTCAAGAGACCCAGTACTTC. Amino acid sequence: CASSLAGAGGTQETQYF.

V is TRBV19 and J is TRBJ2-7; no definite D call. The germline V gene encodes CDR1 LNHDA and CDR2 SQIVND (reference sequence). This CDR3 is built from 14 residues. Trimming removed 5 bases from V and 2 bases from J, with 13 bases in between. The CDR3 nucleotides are TGTGCCAGTAGTCGGAGTTTCAATGCCTACGAGCAGTACTTC. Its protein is CASSRSFNAYEQYF.

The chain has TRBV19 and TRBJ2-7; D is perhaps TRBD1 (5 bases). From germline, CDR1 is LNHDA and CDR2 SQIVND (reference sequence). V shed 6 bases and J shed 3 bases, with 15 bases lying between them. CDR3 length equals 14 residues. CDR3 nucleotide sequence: TGTGCCAGTAGCCCTGAGACAGAAATCTACGAGCAGTACTTC. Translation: CASSPETEIYEQYF.

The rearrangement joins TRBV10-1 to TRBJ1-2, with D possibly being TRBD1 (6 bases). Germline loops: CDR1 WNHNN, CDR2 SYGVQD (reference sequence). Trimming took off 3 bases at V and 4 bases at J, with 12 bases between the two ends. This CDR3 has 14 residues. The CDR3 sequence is CASSESQGAYGYTF. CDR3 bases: TGCGCCAGCAGTGAATCACAGGGTGCCTATGGCTACACCTTC.

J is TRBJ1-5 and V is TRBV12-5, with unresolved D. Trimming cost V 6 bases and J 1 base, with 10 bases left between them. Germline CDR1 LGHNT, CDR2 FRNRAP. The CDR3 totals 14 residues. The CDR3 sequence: CASGTPESNQPQHF. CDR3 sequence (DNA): TGTGCTAGTGGGACACCTGAAAGCAATCAGCCCCAGCATTTT.

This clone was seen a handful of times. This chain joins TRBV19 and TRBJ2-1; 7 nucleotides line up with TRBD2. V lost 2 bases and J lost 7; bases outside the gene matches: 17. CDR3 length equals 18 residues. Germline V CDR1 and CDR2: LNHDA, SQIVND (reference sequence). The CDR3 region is CASSIPPRASGGRNEQFF. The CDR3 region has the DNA TGTGCCAGTAGTATACCCCCACGAGCGTCGGGAGGAAGAAATGAGCAGTTCTTC.

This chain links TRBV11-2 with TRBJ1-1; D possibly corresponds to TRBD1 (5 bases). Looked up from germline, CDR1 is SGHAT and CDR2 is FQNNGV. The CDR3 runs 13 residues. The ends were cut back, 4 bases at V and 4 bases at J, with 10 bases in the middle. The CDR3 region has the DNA TGTGCCAGCAGCTCCCAGGGAACCACTGAAGCTTTCTTT. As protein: CASSSQGTTEAFF.

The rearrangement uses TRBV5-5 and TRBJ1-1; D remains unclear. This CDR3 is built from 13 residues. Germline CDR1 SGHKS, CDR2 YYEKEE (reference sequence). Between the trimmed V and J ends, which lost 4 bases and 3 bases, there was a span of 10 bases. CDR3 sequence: CASSLEDYTEAFF. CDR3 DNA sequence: TGTGCCAGCAGCCTCGAAGACTACACTGAAGCTTTCTTT.

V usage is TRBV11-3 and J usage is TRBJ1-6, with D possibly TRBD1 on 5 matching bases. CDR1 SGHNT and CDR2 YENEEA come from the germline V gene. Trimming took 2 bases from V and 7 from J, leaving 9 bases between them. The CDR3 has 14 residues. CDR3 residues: CASSLQGLNSPLHF. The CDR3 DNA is TGTGCCAGCAGCTTACAGGGACTGAATTCACCCCTCCACTTT.

The CDR3, as DNA: TGTGCCAGCAGCACCGACAGGGCCACTGAAGCTTTCTTT. Protein: CASSTDRATEAFF. This sequence joins TRBV7-6 and TRBJ1-1, with 7 bases lining up with TRBD1. The V and J ends lost 5 bases and 4 bases, in that order; junction bases with no gene match: 4. The CDR3 runs to 13 residues. Germline CDR1 reads SGHVS; CDR2 reads FNYEAQ.

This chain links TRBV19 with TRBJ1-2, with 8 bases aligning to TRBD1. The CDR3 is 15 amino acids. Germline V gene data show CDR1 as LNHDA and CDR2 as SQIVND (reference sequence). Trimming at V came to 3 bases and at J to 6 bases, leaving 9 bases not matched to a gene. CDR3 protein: CASSMWAGGADGYTF. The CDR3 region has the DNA TGTGCCAGTAGTATGTGGGCAGGGGGCGCGGATGGCTACACCTTC.

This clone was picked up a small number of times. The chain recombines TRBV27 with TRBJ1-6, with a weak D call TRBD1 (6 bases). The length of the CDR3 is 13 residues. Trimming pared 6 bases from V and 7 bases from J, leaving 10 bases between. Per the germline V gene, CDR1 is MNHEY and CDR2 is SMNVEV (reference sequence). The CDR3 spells CASSPDRNSPLHF. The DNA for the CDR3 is TGTGCCAGCAGCCCCGACAGGAATTCACCCCTCCACTTT.

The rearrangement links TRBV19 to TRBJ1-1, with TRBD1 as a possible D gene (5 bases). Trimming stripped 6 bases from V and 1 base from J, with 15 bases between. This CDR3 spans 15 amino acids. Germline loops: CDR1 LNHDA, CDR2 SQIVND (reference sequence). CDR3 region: CASSVFAGGNTEAFF. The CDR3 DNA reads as TGTGCCAGTAGCGTCTTTGCGGGGGGGAACACTGAAGCTTTCTTT.

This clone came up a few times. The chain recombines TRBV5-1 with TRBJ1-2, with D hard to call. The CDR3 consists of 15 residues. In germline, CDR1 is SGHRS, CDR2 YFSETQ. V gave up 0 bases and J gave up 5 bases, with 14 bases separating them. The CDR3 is CASSLAGRSGYGYTF. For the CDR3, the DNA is TGCGCCAGCAGCTTGGCGGGGAGATCGGGATATGGCTACACCTTC.

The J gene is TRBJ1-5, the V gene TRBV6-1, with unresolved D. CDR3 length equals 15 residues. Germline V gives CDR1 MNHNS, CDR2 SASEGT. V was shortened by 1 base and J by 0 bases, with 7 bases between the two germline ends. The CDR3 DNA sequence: TGTGCCAGCAGTGAAGGGTCATATAGCAATCAGCCCCAGCATTTT. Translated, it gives CASSEGSYSNQPQHF.

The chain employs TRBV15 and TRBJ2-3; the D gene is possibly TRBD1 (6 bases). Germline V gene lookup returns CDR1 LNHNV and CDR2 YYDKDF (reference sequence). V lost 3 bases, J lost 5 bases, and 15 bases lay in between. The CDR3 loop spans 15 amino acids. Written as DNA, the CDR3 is TGTGCCACCAGCAGCGGACAGCTGACCCGAGATACGCAGTATTTT. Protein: CATSSGQLTRDTQYF.